Below are 27 T cell receptor beta chains sequenced from a single sample in a study of blood T cells in healthy people across ages. A second PCR of about 7 to 12 cycles used a sample-barcoded 5' primer and a J-beta primer mix. TCRdb fed the 5' RACE reads into MiXCR, producing one record per CDR3 protein. The sample has more than 700,000 distinct CDR3 sequences; about half are singletons. Sequencing was performed on blood. The source is an elderly man in good health.

V and J are TRBV5-1 and TRBJ2-1; tentatively, D is TRBD1 or TRBD2 (6 bases each). There are 18 residues in the CDR3. Germline V lookup: CDR1 SGHRS, CDR2 YFSETQ. V dropped 4 bases and J dropped 4 bases, with 24 bases sitting between them. The CDR3 reads CASSQTISGARTYNEQFF. For the CDR3, the DNA is TGCGCCAGCAGCCAGACCATATCGGGGGCGAGGACTTACAATGAGCAGTTCTTC.

Details on this clonotype: One end of the junction is discordant with germline, which a read error may explain. The chain joins TRBV20-1 to TRBJ2-5, with TRBD2 identical over 11 bases. The CDR3 extends over 14 amino acids. Germline V gene data show CDR1 as DFQATT and CDR2 as SNEGSKA (reference sequence). The chain's CDR3 is CSARVAGGPETQYF. As DNA, the CDR3 is TGCAGTGCCAGAGTAGCGGGAGGGCCCGAGACCCAGTACTTC.

Within the sample, this clonotype is large (0.1 to 1%). The CDR3 DNA reads as TGTGCCAGCAGTCCCATTGGAGTTGTAAACACTGAAGCTTTCTTT. Encoded protein: CASSPIGVVNTEAFF. V and J are TRBV12-3 or TRBV12-4 and TRBJ1-1, with unresolved D. V was trimmed by 5 bases and J by 2 bases, leaving 15 bases between them. The CDR3 sequence is 15 residues long.

The chain employs TRBV14 and TRBJ2-1; the match to TRBD2 covers 10 bases. The germline gives CDR1 SGHDN, CDR2 FVKESK. The CDR3 runs 17 residues. Trimming took 1 base from V and 6 from J; bases not matched to a gene: 9. The CDR3 sequence: CASSQARPSGRGNEQFF. The CDR3 DNA sequence: TGTGCCAGCAGCCAAGCACGCCCCAGCGGGAGGGGCAATGAGCAGTTCTTC.

The chain is built from TRBV12-3 or TRBV12-4 and TRBJ2-6; D unresolved. The CDR3 consists of 16 residues. The germline V and J ends were trimmed by 6 bases and 0 bases, with 12 bases remaining between them. In DNA form, the CDR3 reads TGTGCCAGCAGCCCTTTCACAACCTCTGGGGCCAACGTCCTGACTTTC. This encodes CASSPFTTSGANVLTF.

The J gene is TRBJ2-2, the V gene TRBV7-2, with a possible D match to TRBD2 (7 bases). The CDR3 length is 16 residues. Germline V gene sequence: CDR1 SGHTA, CDR2 FQGNSA. V was trimmed by 5 bases and J by 5 bases, leaving 18 bases between them. DNA for the CDR3: TGTGCCAGCAGCGGGGACGGGGGGCGTGAAACCGGGGAGCTGTTTTTT. Amino acid sequence: CASSGDGGRETGELFF.

The rearrangement joins TRBV10-3 to TRBJ2-7, with 8 bases identical to TRBD1. V dropped 4 bases and J dropped 3; count of bases not matched to a gene: 2. There are 13 residues in the CDR3. The germline V gene encodes CDR1 ENHRY and CDR2 SYGVKD. The CDR3 protein is CAISGTGFYEQYF. For the CDR3, the DNA is TGTGCCATCAGTGGGACAGGGTTCTACGAGCAGTACTTC.

The V call is TRBV20-1, the J call TRBJ1-5; TRBD1 matches at 9 bases. This CDR3 spans 16 amino acids. Germline V gene data show CDR1 as DFQATT and CDR2 as SNEGSKA (reference sequence). The V segment lost 0 bases and the J segment 0 bases; nucleotides outside the gene matches: 3. The chain's CDR3 is CSARDTDRGSNQPQHF. In DNA, the CDR3 is TGCAGTGCTAGAGATACGGACAGGGGTAGCAATCAGCCCCAGCATTTT.

This clonotype has just a few counts. This chain joins TRBV19 and TRBJ2-7; TRBD2 aligns across 9 bases. This CDR3 contains 15 residues. Per the germline V gene, CDR1 is LNHDA and CDR2 is SQIVND (reference sequence). Trimming cost V 5 bases and J 3 bases; bases outside gene matches: 8. The CDR3 nucleotides read TGTGCCAGTAGTGAGGTGCTAGCGGGACACTACGAGCAGTACTTC. It specifies CASSEVLAGHYEQYF.

V is TRBV12-3 or TRBV12-4 and J is TRBJ1-2; no firm D call. Trimming removed 8 bases from V and 0 bases from J, with 13 bases in between. CDR3 length: 14 residues. CDR3 nucleotide sequence: TGTGCCAGCGCCCAGGACCCAACTAACTATGGCTACACCTTC. It translates to CASAQDPTNYGYTF.

This clonotype has only a few counts. The chain is built from TRBV20-1 and TRBJ2-1, with 13 bases fitting TRBD2. V shed 6 bases and J 12 bases; nucleotides not matched to a gene: 17. Germline CDR1 reads DFQATT; CDR2 reads SNEGSKA (reference sequence). The CDR3 has 16 residues. CDR3 coding DNA: TGCAGTGCGCACCACCCTGGACTAGCGGGAGCCAGGGGGCAGTTCTTC. Translating gives CSAHHPGLAGARGQFF.

This clonotype occurred many times. The V and J genes are TRBV5-1 and TRBJ2-7; 9 bases are shared with TRBD2. After removal of 8 bases from V and 7 bases from J, the junction contained 13 bases not matched to a gene. The CDR3 is 14 amino acids. Germline V gene data show CDR1 as SGHRS and CDR2 as YFSETQ. Here the CDR3 DNA reads TGCGCCAGACTGCGGCGCGGGAGGGTTTGGGAGCAGTACTTC. The encoded protein is CARLRRGRVWEQYF.

The V gene is TRBV12-3 or TRBV12-4, the J gene TRBJ2-3; 8 bases agree with TRBD2. With V trimmed by 5 bases and J by 2 bases, 12 bases remained unmatched. There are 17 residues in the CDR3. CDR3 protein: CASSVWAGGPLTDTQYF. CDR3 in DNA: TGTGCCAGCAGTGTCTGGGCGGGAGGTCCCCTCACAGATACGCAGTATTTT.

The V gene is TRBV4-1, the J gene TRBJ2-5, with TRBD2 identical over 7 bases. The J call may be faulty, since TRBJ2-1 better matches the DNA end. Per germline, CDR1 MGHRA and CDR2 YSYEKL. The CDR3 length is 13 residues. This CDR3 is CASSQGLALEQFF. CDR3 DNA sequence: TGCGCCAGCAGCCAAGGACTAGCCTTGGAGCAGTTCTTC.

This clonotype has only a few counts. The chain has TRBV15 and TRBJ1-2; D unresolved. V was trimmed by 4 bases and J by 10 bases, leaving 22 bases between them. This CDR3 spans 15 amino acids. The germline gives CDR1 LNHNV, CDR2 YYDKDF (reference sequence). CDR3 sequence (DNA): TGTGCCACCAGCATTCCGAAGTTTGAACGACCTATCTACACCTTC. Translation gives CATSIPKFERPIYTF. Together with reference TRBV15 and TRBJ1-2, the CDR3 gives the full variable domain: DAMVIQNPRYQVTQFGKPVTLSCSQTLNHNVMYWYQQKSSQAPKLLFHYYDKDFNNEADTPDNFQSRRPNTSFCFLDIRSPGLGDTAMYLCATSIPKFERPIYTFGSGTRLTVV.

V and J are TRBV29-1 and TRBJ2-1; 9 bases fit TRBD2. V was clipped by 4 bases and J by 4 bases; unmatched bases: 11. The CDR3 length is 16 residues. Per germline, CDR1 SQVTM and CDR2 ANQGSEA. CDR3 DNA sequence: TGCAGCGTTGGGGATAGCGGGAGAGGGATTTACAATGAGCAGTTCTTC. Protein sequence: CSVGDSGRGIYNEQFF.

The chain links TRBV27 to TRBJ1-1; the D is unclear. The CDR3 consists of 14 residues. Germline assignment: CDR1 MNHEY and CDR2 SMNVEV (reference sequence). The V end was cut by 6 bases, the J end by 2 bases, with 13 bases between. The CDR3 loop is CASRNLMLNTEAFF. The CDR3 bases are TGTGCCAGCAGGAATTTAATGCTTAACACTGAAGCTTTCTTT.

This clonotype was found a few times. V usage is TRBV28 and J usage is TRBJ2-7; D may be TRBD1 (5 bases). The V and J ends lost 2 bases and 2 bases respectively, with 16 bases between them. The germline gives CDR1 MDHEN, CDR2 SYDVKM. The CDR3 totals 16 residues. Here the CDR3 DNA reads TGTGCCAGCAGTTTAAGGGGCGGACCAATCACCTACGAGCAGTACTTC. It is translated as CASSLRGGPITYEQYF.

This chain uses TRBV15 with TRBJ2-7; possibly TRBD2 for D (6 bases). Trimming stripped 3 bases from V and 3 bases from J, with 9 bases between. Germline V CDR1 and CDR2: LNHNV, YYDKDF (reference sequence). The CDR3 is made up of 13 amino acids. CDR3 bases: TGTGCCACCAGCAGCGGGAGAAACTACGAGCAGTACTTC. It specifies CATSSGRNYEQYF.

V gene TRBV10-3 combines with J gene TRBJ1-4; TRBD1 is a possible D gene (6 bases). The CDR3 loop spans 15 amino acids. The ends were cut back, 10 bases at V and 1 base at J, with 16 bases in the middle. The germline V gene encodes CDR1 ENHRY and CDR2 SYGVKD. CDR3 nucleotide sequence: TGTGCCAACCCGGACAGAAAAAGAACTAATGAAAAACTGTTTTTT. This codes for CANPDRKRTNEKLFF.

About this clonotype itself: This may stem from a read error, because a much larger clone lies one nucleotide away. The chain recombines TRBV14 with TRBJ2-1; 8 positions match TRBD1. CDR3 size: 14 residues. Looked up from germline, CDR1 is SGHDN and CDR2 is FVKESK. V lost 1 base to trimming and J lost 11 bases; unmatched junction nucleotides: 7. The CDR3 bases are TGTGCCAGCAGCCAAGGGACAGGGTACGGGAAGCAGTTCTTC. Its protein product is CASSQGTGYGKQFF. The variable domain in full, completed from reference TRBV14 and TRBJ2-1, reads EAGVTQFPSHSVIEKGQTVTLRCDPISGHDNLYWYRRVMGKEIKFLLHFVKESKQDESGMPNNRFLAERTGGTYSTLKVQPAELEDSGVYFCASSQGTGYGKQFFGPGTRLTVL.

The genes are TRBV6-4 and TRBJ2-3; 8 bases are shared with TRBD2. Germline values: CDR1 MRHNA, CDR2 SNTAGT. This CDR3 region has 16 residues. Trimming cost V 7 bases and J 8 bases; bases outside gene matches: 17. DNA for the CDR3: TGTGCCAGCATGAGAAGGATATTGAGCGGGAGTGGTACGCAGTATTTT. The encoded protein is CASMRRILSGSGTQYF.

V and J are TRBV30 and TRBJ1-6; TRBD1 might be the D (6 bases). The CDR3 spans 14 residues. Per germline, CDR1 GTSNPN and CDR2 SVGIG (reference sequence). Trimming cost V 4 bases and J 6 bases, with 13 bases left between them. CDR3: CAWTTDRLNSPLHF. CDR3 coding DNA: TGTGCCTGGACCACGGACAGACTTAATTCACCCCTCCACTTT.

This chain links TRBV6-1 with TRBJ1-1; a weak D match, TRBD1 (5 bases). The CDR3 covers 13 residues. Trimming shortened V by 3 bases and J by 7 bases, and 12 bases separated the two germline ends. The germline CDR1 and CDR2 sequences are MNHNS and SASEGT. The CDR3 here is CASSEGRGIEAFF. The CDR3 nucleotides read TGTGCCAGCAGTGAGGGTAGGGGCATTGAAGCTTTCTTT.

This chain links TRBV29-1 with TRBJ2-7; D is possibly TRBD2 (5 bases). The CDR3 sequence is 14 residues long. CDR1 is SQVTM, CDR2 ANQGSEA, per germline. The V and J ends lost 6 bases and 5 bases respectively, with 20 bases between them. This CDR3 is CSVQRPGIPDEQYF. DNA of the CDR3: TGCAGCGTCCAACGTCCCGGGATCCCGGACGAGCAGTACTTC.

The chain links TRBV2 to TRBJ2-3, with D uncertain. Per germline, CDR1 SNHLY and CDR2 FYNNEI. This CDR3 is 16 amino acids long. The germline V and J ends were trimmed by 7 bases and 0 bases, with 17 bases remaining between them. The CDR3, as DNA: TGTGCCAGCACCCAACCTGGACGGATTAGCACAGATACGCAGTATTTT. This codes for CASTQPGRISTDTQYF.

The chain is built from TRBV29-1 and TRBJ2-2; D is unresolved. The CDR3 totals 12 residues. Trimming stripped 2 bases from V and 6 bases from J, with 7 bases between. Germline V gene lookup returns CDR1 SQVTM and CDR2 ANQGSEA. The CDR3 bases are TGCAGCGTTGAATGGTCCCCCGGGGAGCTGTTTTTT. Its protein product is CSVEWSPGELFF.